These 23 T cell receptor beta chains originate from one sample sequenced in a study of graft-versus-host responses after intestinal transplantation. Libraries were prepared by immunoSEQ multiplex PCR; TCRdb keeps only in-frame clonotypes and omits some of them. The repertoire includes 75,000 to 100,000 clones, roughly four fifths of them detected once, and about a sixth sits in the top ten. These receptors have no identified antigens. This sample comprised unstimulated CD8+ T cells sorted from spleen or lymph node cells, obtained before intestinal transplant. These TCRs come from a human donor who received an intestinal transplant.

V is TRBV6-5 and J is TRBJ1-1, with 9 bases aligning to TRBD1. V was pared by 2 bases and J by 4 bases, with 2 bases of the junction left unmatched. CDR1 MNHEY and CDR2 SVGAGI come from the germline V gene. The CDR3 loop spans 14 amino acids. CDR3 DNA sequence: TGTGCCAGCAGTTACGGGACAGGGTTCACTGAAGCTTTCTTT. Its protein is CASSYGTGFTEAFF.

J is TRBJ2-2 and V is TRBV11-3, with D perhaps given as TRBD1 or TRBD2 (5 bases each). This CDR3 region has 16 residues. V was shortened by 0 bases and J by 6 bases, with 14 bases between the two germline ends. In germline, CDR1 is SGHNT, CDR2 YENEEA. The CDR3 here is CASSLDHGDRAGELFF. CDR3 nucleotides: TGTGCCAGCAGCTTAGATCACGGGGACCGGGCCGGGGAGCTGTTTTTT.

CDR3 residues: CASRATGAATNEKLFF. The CDR3 DNA is TGCGCCAGCAGAGCGACGGGAGCGGCAACTAATGAAAAACTGTTTTTT. The chain carries TRBV5-1 and TRBJ1-4; D uncertain. CDR3 length: 16 residues. Trimming cost V 5 bases and J 0 bases, with 14 bases left between them. Looked up from germline, CDR1 is SGHRS and CDR2 is YFSETQ.

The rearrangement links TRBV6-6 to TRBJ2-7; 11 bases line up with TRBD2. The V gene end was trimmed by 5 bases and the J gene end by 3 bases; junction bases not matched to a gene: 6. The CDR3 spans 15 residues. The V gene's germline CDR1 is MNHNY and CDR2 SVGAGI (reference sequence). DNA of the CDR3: TGTGCCAGCAGTGATTTTAGCGGGGGGGACTACGAGCAGTACTTC. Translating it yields CASSDFSGGDYEQYF.

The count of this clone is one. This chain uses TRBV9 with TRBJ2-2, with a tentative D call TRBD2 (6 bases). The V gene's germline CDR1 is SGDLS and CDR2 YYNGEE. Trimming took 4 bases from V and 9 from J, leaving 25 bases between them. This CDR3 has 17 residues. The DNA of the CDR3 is TGTGCCAGCAGCTCCCGGGACTCCCCCCACTATTTACGGGAGCTGTTTTTT. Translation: CASSSRDSPHYLRELFF.

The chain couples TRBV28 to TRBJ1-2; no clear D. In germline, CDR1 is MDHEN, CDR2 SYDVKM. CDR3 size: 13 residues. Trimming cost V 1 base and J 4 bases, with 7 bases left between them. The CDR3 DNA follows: TGTGCCAGCAGTTTATCAGAAGGCTATGGCTACACCTTC. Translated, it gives CASSLSEGYGYTF.

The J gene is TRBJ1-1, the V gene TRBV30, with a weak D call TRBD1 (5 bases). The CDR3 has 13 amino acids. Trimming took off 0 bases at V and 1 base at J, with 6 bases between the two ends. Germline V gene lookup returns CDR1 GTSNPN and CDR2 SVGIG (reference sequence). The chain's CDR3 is CAWSVGENTEAFF. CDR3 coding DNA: TGTGCCTGGAGTGTAGGGGAGAACACTGAAGCTTTCTTT.

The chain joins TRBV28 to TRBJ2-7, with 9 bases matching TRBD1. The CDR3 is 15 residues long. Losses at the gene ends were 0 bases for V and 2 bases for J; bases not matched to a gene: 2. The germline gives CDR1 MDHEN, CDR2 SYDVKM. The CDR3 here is CASSLWDRGPYEQYF. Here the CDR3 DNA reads TGTGCCAGCAGTTTATGGGACAGGGGACCCTACGAGCAGTACTTC.

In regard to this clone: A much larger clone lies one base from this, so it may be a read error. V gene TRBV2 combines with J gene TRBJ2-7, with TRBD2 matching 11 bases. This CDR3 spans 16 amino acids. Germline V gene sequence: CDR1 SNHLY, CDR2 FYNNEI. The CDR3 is CACSEGTSGFSYEQYF. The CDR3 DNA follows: TGTGCCTGCAGTGAGGGGACTAGCGGATTTTCCTACGAGCAGTACTTC.

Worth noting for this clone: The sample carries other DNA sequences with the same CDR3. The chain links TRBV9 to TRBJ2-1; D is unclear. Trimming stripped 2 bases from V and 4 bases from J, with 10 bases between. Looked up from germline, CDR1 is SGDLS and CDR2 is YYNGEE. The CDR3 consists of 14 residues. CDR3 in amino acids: CASSVGGSYNEQFF. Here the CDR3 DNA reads TGTGCCAGCAGCGTGGGTGGATCGTACAATGAGCAGTTCTTC.

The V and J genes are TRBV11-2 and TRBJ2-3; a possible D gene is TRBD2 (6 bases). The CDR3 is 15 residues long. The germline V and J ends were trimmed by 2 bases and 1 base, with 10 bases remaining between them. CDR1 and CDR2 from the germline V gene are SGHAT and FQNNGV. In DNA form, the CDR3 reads TGTGCCAGCAGCTTATGGGCTAGCGGCACAGATACGCAGTATTTT. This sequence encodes CASSLWASGTDTQYF. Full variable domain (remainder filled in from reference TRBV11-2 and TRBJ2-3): EAGVAQSPRYKIIEKRQSVAFWCNPISGHATLYWYQQILGQGPKLLIQFQNNGVVDDSQLPKDRFSAERLKGVDSTLKIQPAKLEDSAVYLCASSLWASGTDTQYFGPGTRLTVL.

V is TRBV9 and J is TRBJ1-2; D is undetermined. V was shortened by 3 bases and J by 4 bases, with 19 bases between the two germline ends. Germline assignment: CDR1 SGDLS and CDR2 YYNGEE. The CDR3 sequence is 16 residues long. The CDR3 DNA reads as TGTGCCAGCAGCGCCCAGGCTGCCGTAGGAGGCTATGGCTACACCTTC. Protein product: CASSAQAAVGGYGYTF.

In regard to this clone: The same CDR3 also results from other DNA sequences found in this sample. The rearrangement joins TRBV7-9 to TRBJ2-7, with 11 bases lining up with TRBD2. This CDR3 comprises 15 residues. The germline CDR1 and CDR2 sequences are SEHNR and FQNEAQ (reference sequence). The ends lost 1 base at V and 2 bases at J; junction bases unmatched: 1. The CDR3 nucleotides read TGTGCCAGCAGCTTAGGACTAGCGGGGCCCTACGAGCAGTACTTC. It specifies CASSLGLAGPYEQYF.

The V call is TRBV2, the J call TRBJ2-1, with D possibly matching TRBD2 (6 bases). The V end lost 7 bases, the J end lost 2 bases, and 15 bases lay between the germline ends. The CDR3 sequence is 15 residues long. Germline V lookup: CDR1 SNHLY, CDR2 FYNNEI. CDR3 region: CASMASGLTYNEQFF. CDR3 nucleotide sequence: TGTGCCAGCATGGCGAGCGGGCTTACCTACAATGAGCAGTTCTTC.

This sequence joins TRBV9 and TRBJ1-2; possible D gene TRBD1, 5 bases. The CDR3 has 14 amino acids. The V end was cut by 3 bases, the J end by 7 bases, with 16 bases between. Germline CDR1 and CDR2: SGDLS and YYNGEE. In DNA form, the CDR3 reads TGTGCCAGCAGCGGCCGGGGACGAATACTTGGCTACACCTTC. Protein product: CASSGRGRILGYTF.

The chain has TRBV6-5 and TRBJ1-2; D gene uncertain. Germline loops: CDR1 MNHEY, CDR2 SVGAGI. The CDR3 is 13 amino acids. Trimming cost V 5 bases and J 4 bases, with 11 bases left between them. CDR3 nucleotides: TGTGCCAGCAGTGTCAGTGGACCCTATGGCTACACCTTC. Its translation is CASSVSGPYGYTF.

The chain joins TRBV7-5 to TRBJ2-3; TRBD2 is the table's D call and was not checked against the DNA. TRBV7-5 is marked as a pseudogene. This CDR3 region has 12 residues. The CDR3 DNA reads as TGTGTCAGAAGCTTGGGGGGGGATACGCAGTATTTT. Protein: CVRSLGGDTQYF.

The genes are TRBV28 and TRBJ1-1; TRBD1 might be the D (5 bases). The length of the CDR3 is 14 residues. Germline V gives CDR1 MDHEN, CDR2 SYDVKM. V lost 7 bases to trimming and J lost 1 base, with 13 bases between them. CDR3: CASTQTGENTEAFF. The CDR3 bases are TGTGCCAGCACCCAAACAGGTGAGAACACTGAAGCTTTCTTT.

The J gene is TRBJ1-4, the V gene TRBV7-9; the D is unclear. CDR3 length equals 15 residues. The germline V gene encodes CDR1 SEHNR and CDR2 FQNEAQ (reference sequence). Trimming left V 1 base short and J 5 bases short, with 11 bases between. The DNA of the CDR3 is TGTGCCAGCAGCTTAGAGGGATACCGAAATGAAAAACTGTTTTTT. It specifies CASSLEGYRNEKLFF.

CDR3 amino acids: CASSHNVVWAGREQYF. DNA for the CDR3: TGTGCCAGCAGCCATAACGTGGTCTGGGCGGGAAGGGAGCAGTACTTC. This sequence joins TRBV11-2 and TRBJ2-7, with a weak D call TRBD2 (6 bases). The CDR3 length is 16 residues. Germline values: CDR1 SGHAT, CDR2 FQNNGV. The V end lost 5 bases, the J end lost 7 bases, and 24 bases lay between the germline ends.

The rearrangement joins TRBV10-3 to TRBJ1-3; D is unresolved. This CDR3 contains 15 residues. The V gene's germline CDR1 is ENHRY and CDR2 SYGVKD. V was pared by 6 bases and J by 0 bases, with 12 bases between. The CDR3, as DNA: TGTGCCATCAGGGCCCGTAGAAGCTCTGGAAACACCATATATTTT. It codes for CAIRARRSSGNTIYF.

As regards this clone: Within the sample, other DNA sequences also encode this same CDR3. This chain's CDR3 is CASSRPRGYQETQYF. CDR3 DNA sequence: TGTGCCAGCAGCCGTCCCAGGGGGTACCAAGAGACCCAGTACTTC. This chain links TRBV7-9 with TRBJ2-5; 7 bases map to TRBD1. Germline-derived CDR1 and CDR2 are SEHNR and FQNEAQ (reference sequence). The CDR3 is made up of 15 amino acids. Trimming cost V 5 bases and J 0 bases; bases outside gene matches: 6. Full variable domain (remainder filled in from reference TRBV7-9 and TRBJ2-5): DTGVSQNPRHKITKRGQNVTFRCDPISEHNRLYWYRQTLGQGPEFLTYFQNEAQLEKSRLLSDRFSAERPKGSFSTLEIQRTEQGDSAMYLCASSRPRGYQETQYFGPGTRLLVL.

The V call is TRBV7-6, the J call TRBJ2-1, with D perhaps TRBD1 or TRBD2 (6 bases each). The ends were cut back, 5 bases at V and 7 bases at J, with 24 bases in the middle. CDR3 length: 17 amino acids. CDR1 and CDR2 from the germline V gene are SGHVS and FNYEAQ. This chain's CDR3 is CASSRTPGALEVNEQFF. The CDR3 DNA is TGTGCCAGCAGCCGAACCCCGGGGGCCCTGGAGGTTAATGAGCAGTTCTTC.